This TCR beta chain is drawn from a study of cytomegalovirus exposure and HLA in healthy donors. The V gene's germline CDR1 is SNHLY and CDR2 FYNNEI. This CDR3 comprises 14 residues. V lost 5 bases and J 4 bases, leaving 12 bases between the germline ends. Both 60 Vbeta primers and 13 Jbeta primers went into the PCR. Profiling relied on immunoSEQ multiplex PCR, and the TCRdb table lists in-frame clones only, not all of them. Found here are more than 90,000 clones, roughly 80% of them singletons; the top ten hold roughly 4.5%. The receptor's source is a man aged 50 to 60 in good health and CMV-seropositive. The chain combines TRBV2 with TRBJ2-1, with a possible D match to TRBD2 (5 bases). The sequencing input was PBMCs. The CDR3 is CASSQFREYNEQFF. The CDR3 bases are TGTGCCAGCAGTCAATTCCGGGAATACAATGAGCAGTTCTTC.